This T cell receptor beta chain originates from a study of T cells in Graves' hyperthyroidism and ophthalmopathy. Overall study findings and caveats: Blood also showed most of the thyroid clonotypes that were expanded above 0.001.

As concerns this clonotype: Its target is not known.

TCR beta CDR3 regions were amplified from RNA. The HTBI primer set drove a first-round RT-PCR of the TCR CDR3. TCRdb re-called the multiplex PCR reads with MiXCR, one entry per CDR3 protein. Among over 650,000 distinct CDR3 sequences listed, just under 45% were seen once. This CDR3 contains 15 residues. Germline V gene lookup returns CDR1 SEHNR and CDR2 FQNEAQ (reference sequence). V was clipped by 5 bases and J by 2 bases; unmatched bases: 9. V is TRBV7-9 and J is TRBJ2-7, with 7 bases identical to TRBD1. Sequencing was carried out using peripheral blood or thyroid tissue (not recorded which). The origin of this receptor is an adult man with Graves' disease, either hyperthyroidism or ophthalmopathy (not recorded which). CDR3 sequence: CASSAVRGTAYEQYF. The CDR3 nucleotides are TGTGCCAGCAGCGCCGTCAGGGGGACAGCCTACGAGCAGTACTTC.